The rows below give T cell receptor beta chains drawn from one sample of a study of shared clonotypes between healthy human individuals. Generated by immunoSEQ multiplex PCR, the TCRdb table keeps only in-frame clones and is missing some. This sample has around 1.9 million clones, with more than 85% found just once. Sample: naive CD8+ T cells from PBMCs. The receptor source for this set is a man between 18 and 29 years old in good health. Some clones in this sample may be carry-over from other donors' samples. Both conserved end residues are part of each CDR3. A D gene is named only where the DNA matches it firmly. Not every row has a clone size; where given, it reads once, few, many or a size class.

abundance	v_gene	d_gene	j_gene	CDR3nt	CDR3aa
once	TRBV5-1	TRBD2	TRBJ2-3	TGCGCCAGCAGCTTTTCACTAGCGGGAGAGGGGTCTAGCACAGATACGCAGTATTTT	CASSFSLAGEGSSTDTQYF
.	TRBV4-1	.	TRBJ2-1	TGCGCCAGCAGCCATGGGGGCTCGGGATACAATGAGCAGTTCTTC	CASSHGGSGYNEQFF
.	TRBV6-1	.	TRBJ2-7	TGTGCCAGCAGTGATTGGACGGACCCGGGGTACGAGCAGTACTTC	CASSDWTDPGYEQYF
.	TRBV9	.	TRBJ2-3	TGTGCCAGCAGCGTAGGTGGGTGGGGCAGCACAGATACGCAGTATTTT	CASSVGGWGSTDTQYF
.	TRBV11-2	TRBD2	TRBJ2-1	TGTGCCAGCAGCTTAGAGGGAGGGTACAATGAGCAGTTCTTC	CASSLEGGYNEQFF
.	TRBV28	TRBD1	TRBJ2-7	TGTGCCAGCACCCTCCCAGGGACAGGGGGCGGCTACGAGCAGTACTTC	CASTLPGTGGGYEQYF
.	TRBV7-9	.	TRBJ2-7	TGTGCCAGCAGCGAGGGACGGACGAGCTCCTACGAGCAGTACTTC	CASSEGRTSSYEQYF
.	TRBV11-2	.	TRBJ2-2	TGTGCCAGCAGCTCGGCTCACGTTGGGACCGGGGAGCTGTTTTTT	CASSSAHVGTGELFF
.	TRBV13	.	TRBJ2-2	TGTGCCAGCATTCCGAACACCGGGGAGCTGTTTTTT	CASIPNTGELFF
.	TRBV6-5	.	TRBJ1-2	TGTGCCAGCAGTTATGGCGAGTACTATGGCTACACCTTC	CASSYGEYYGYTF
.	TRBV5-6	.	TRBJ1-2	TGTGCCAGCGTGGTGGGTAGTCGAAAGACCTATGGCTACACCTTC	CASVVGSRKTYGYTF
.	TRBV9	.	TRBJ1-2	TGTGCCAGCAGCGTAGATGGGGGGCGCGCCTATGGCTACACCTTC	CASSVDGGRAYGYTF
.	TRBV6-1	TRBD2	TRBJ2-1	TGTGCCAGCAGTTTAGCGGGAGTGTACAATGAGCAGTTCTTC	CASSLAGVYNEQFF
.	TRBV7-9	.	TRBJ1-1	TGTGCCAGCAGCTTAGGAAGGCGGGGGAGGACTGAAGCTTTCTTT	CASSLGRRGRTEAFF
.	TRBV7-9	TRBD2	TRBJ2-1	TGTGCCAGCAGCCCGCCCCGACTAGCGGGAGTGGCCTACAATGAGCAGTTCTTC	CASSPPRLAGVAYNEQFF
.	TRBV30	.	TRBJ2-1	TGTGCCTGGGGCTGGATCAATGAGCAGTTCTTC	CAWGWINEQFF
.	TRBV7-8	.	TRBJ2-7	TGTGCCAGCAGCTTTGGTGGGAGTAGCGTAGAGCAGTACTTC	CASSFGGSSVEQYF
.	TRBV7-2	.	TRBJ2-7	TGTGCCAGCAGCTTCCCAAAAAGAACCTACGAGCAGTACTTC	CASSFPKRTYEQYF
few	TRBV19	.	TRBJ2-1	TGTGCCAGTAGTATCGGGATCGGAACTGAGCAGTTCTTC	CASSIGIGTEQFF
.	TRBV2	.	TRBJ2-7	TGTGCCAGCAGTCCTGTGGGTATACGATACGAGCAGTACTTC	CASSPVGIRYEQYF
.	TRBV29-1	TRBD1	TRBJ2-2	TGCAGCGTTGAAGATCCGGACAGGGGGCCGAACGGGGAGCTGTTTTTT	CSVEDPDRGPNGELFF
.	TRBV28	.	TRBJ1-5	TGTGCCAGCAGTTATCACACGGGAAACCAGCCCCAGCATTTT	CASSYHTGNQPQHF
.	TRBV7-8	TRBD1	TRBJ2-7	TGTGCCAGCAGCCGCCAATTGGAGGGACAGGGGTTCAACGAGCAGTACTTC	CASSRQLEGQGFNEQYF
.	TRBV11-3	TRBD2	TRBJ2-2	TGTGCCAGCAGCTCGACGTGGACTAGCGGGAGTAGCGGGGAGCTGTTTTTT	CASSSTWTSGSSGELFF
.	TRBV7-9	.	TRBJ2-7	TGTGCCAGCAGCGTAAACCCAGGGTCTCTACTCGAGCAGTACTTC	CASSVNPGSLLEQYF
.	TRBV9	.	TRBJ2-5	TGTGCCAGCAGCGTTAGCGGCTCCATCCAAGAGACCCAGTACTTC	CASSVSGSIQETQYF
.	TRBV11-1	.	TRBJ1-1	TGTGCCAGCAGCTTATTGGGCACTGAAGCTTTCTTT	CASSLLGTEAFF
.	TRBV2	.	TRBJ2-2	TGTGCCAGCAGTGAATTGCAGATAACGAACACCGGGGAGCTGTTTTTT	CASSELQITNTGELFF
.	TRBV6-1	TRBD2	TRBJ2-7	TGTGCCAGCAGTGAACGGGGACTAGCGGGAGCCTTC	CASSERGLAGAF
.	TRBV7-8	.	TRBJ1-5	TGTGCCAGCAGCTTGGACACCAAAGGGCCCCAGCATTTT	CASSLDTKGPQHF
.	TRBV11-2	.	TRBJ2-6	TGTGCCAGCAGCTTAGTACTAGGGGAATACGGGGCCAACGTCCTGACTTTC	CASSLVLGEYGANVLTF
.	TRBV7-8	TRBD2	TRBJ2-3	TGTGCCAGCAGCTTGGGGACTAGCGGCACAGATACGCAGTATTTT	CASSLGTSGTDTQYF
.	TRBV30	.	TRBJ2-2	TGTGCCTGGAGACATAGACAGCAAACCGGGGAGCTGTTTTTT	CAWRHRQQTGELFF
.	TRBV6-5	TRBD1	TRBJ2-1	TGTGCCAGCAGTTACACGACAGGGTTTAATGAGCAGTTCTTC	CASSYTTGFNEQFF
once	TRBV27	TRBD2	TRBJ2-2	TGTGCCAGCAGCCCCTCGGCGGGAGAGTTAGCCGGGGAGCTGTTTTTT	CASSPSAGELAGELFF